This TCR beta chain appears in the sequencing data of a study of CD8+ T cells in alopecia areata. Following extraction, RNA underwent reverse transcription to cDNA, which served as the sequencing template. Some clones are missing from TCRdb's copy, which holds only in-frame ones; the method was immunoSEQ multiplex PCR. The sample has about 5,400 clones, about three quarters seen once. Treatment specified: oral pan-JAK inhibitor, 5-10 mg twice daily. Peripheral blood and lesional scalp punch biopsies came from alopecia areata patients. The sequencing used skin, collected at week 24, from a patient treated with tofacitinib. This clonotype was sampled from a human donor with alopecia areata.

For the CDR3, the DNA is TGCAGCGTTGAAGATGAGCGTACTGGAAACACCATATATTTT. Its protein product is CSVEDERTGNTIYF. The rearrangement uses TRBV29-1 and TRBJ1-3; the D is unclear. Germline V CDR1 and CDR2: SQVTM, ANQGSEA. The V gene lost 0 bases and the J gene lost 2 bases, with 8 bases spanning the gap. This CDR3 comprises 14 residues.